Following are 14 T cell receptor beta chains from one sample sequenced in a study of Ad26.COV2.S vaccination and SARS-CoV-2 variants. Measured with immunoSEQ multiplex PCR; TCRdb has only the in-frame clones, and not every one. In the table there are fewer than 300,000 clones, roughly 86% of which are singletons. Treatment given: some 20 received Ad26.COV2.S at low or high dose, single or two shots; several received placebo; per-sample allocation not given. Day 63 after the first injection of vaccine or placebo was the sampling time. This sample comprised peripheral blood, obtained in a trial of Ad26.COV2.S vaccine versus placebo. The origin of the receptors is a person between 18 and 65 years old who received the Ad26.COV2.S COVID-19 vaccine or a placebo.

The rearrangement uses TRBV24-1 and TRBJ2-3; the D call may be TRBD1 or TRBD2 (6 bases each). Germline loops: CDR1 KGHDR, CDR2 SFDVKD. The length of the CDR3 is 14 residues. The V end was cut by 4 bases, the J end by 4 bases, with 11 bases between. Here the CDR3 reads CATSEGGRPDTQYF. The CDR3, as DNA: TGTGCCACCAGTGAAGGGGGGCGGCCAGATACGCAGTATTTT.

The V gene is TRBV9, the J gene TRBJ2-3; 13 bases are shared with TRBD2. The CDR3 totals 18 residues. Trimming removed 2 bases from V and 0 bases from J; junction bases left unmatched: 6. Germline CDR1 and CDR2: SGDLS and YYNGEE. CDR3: CASSVELAGGTSTDTQYF. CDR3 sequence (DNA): TGTGCCAGCAGCGTCGAACTAGCGGGAGGGACTAGCACAGATACGCAGTATTTT.

This CDR3 reads CASSLSRSTEAFF. CDR3 DNA sequence: TGTGCCAGCTCACTGAGCCGGTCGACTGAAGCTTTCTTT. J is TRBJ1-1 and V is TRBV18; D remains ambiguous. This CDR3 spans 13 amino acids. The ends were cut back, 4 bases at V and 5 bases at J, with 11 bases in the middle. Per the germline V gene, CDR1 is KGHSH and CDR2 is LQKENI. The full variable domain, in which reference TRBV18 and TRBJ1-1 provide the parts outside the CDR3, is NAGVMQNPRHLVRRRGQEARLRCSPMKGHSHVYWYRQLPEEGLKFMVYLQKENIIDESGMPKERFSAEFPKEGPSILRIQQVVRGDSAAYFCASSLSRSTEAFFGQGTRLTVV.

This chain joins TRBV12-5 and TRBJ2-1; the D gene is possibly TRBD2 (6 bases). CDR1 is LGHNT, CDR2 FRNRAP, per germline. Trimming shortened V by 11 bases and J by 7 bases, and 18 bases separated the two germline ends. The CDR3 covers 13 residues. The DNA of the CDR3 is TGTGCTGGGGACCGGGACTGCCATAATGAGCAGTTCTTC. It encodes CAGDRDCHNEQFF.

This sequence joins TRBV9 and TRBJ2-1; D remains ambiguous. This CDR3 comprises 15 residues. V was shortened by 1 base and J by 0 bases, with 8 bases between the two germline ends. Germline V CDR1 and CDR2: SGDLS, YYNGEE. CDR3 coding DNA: TGTGCCAGCAGCGTAAGAGCAAGCTCCTACAATGAGCAGTTCTTC. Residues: CASSVRASSYNEQFF.

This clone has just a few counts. The CDR3 nucleotides read TGTGCCAGCAGCTTAGGTATAGCGGGTTACAATGAGCAGTTCTTC. As protein: CASSLGIAGYNEQFF. J is TRBJ2-1 and V is TRBV7-8, with 7 bases identical to TRBD2. V lost 1 base and J lost 4; bases outside the gene matches: 4. The CDR3 totals 15 residues. Per the germline V gene, CDR1 is SGHVS and CDR2 is FQNEAQ.

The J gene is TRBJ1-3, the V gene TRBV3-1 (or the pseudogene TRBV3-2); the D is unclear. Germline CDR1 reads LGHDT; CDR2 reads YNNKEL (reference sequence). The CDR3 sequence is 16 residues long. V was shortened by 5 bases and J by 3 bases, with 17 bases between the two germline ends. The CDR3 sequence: CASSRARRPLGNTIYF. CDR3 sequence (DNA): TGTGCCAGCAGCAGGGCAAGGCGCCCTCTTGGAAACACCATATATTTT.

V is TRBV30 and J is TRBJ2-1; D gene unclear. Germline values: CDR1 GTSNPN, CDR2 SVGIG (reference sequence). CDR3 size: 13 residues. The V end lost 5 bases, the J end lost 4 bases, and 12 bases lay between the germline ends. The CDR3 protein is CAWGVRAYNEQFF. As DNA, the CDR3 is TGTGCCTGGGGGGTCCGAGCGTACAATGAGCAGTTCTTC.

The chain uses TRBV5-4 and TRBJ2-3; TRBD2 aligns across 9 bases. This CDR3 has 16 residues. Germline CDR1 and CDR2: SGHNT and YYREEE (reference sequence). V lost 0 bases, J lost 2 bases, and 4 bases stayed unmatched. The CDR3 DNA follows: TGTGCCAGCAGCTTGGCCCTAGCGGGACACACAGATACGCAGTATTTT. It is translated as CASSLALAGHTDTQYF.

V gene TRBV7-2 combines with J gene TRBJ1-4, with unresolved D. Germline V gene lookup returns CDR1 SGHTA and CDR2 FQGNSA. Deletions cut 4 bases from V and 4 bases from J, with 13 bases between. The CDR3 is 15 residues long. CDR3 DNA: TGTGCCAGCAGCTCTGGTTTTTTGATTAATGAAAAACTGTTTTTT. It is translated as CASSSGFLINEKLFF.

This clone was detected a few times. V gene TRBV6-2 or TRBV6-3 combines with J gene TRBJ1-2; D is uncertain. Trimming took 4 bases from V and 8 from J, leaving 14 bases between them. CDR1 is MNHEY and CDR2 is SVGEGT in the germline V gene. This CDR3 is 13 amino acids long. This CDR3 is CASSSLNRGGYTF. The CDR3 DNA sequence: TGTGCCAGCAGTTCCCTTAACCGCGGCGGCTACACCTTC.

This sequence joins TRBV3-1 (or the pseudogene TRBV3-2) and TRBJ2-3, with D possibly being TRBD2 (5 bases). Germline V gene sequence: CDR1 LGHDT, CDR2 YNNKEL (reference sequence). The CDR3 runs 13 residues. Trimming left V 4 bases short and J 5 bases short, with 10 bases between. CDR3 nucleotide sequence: TGTGCCAGCAGCCCGGATGAGGGAGATACGCAGTATTTT. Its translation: CASSPDEGDTQYF.

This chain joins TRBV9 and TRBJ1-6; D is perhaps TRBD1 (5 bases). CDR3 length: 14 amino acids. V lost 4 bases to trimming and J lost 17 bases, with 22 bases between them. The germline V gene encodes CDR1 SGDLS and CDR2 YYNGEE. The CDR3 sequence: CASSPGNSFDIIHF. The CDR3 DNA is TGTGCCAGCAGCCCAGGGAATAGCTTCGACATTATCCACTTT.

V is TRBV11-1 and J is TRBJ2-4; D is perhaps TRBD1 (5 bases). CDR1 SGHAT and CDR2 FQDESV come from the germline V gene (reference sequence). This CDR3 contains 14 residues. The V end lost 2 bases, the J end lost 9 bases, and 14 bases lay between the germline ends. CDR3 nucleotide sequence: TGTGCCAGCAGCTTAATCCCTAGTGGGGCCATTCAGTACTTC. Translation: CASSLIPSGAIQYF.